A selection of T cell receptor beta chains follows, all from one sample in a study of cytomegalovirus exposure and HLA in healthy donors. Only in-frame clones appear in the TCRdb table, and some are missing; sequencing was by immunoSEQ multiplex PCR. The data hold around 70,000 clones, with about nine tenths observed a single time. The specimen was PBMCs. The receptors were gathered from a woman under 40 in good health and CMV-seronegative. Each CDR3 is given with its conserved first and last residue. A D gene is named only where the DNA matches it firmly. Clone size is not always given. Where it is, it says once, few, many or a class for expanded clones.

v_gene	j_gene	abundance	d_gene	CDR3nt	CDR3aa
TRBV23-1	TRBJ2-2	NA	NA	TGCGCCAGCAGTCAACCCCACACCGGGACAAGCCCTCTCCCAACGAACACCGGGGAGCTGTTTTTT	CASSQPHTGTSPLPTNTGELFF
TRBV5-4	TRBJ2-7	NA	TRBD2	TGTGCCAGCAGCCAGGGACTAGCGGGAAATGTTGTCTACGAGCAGTACTTC	CASSQGLAGNVVYEQYF
TRBV28	TRBJ2-5	NA	NA	TGTGCCAGCAGCCGAGAGACCCAGTACTTC	CASSRETQYF
TRBV7-6	TRBJ2-2	NA	NA	TGTGCCAGCAGCTTGTCGACCGCCAGGGATCCAGATATACACACCGGGGAGCTGTTTTTT	CASSLSTARDPDIHTGELFF
TRBV6-1	TRBJ1-5	NA	TRBD1	TGTGCCAGCAGTGAACAGGGGGCAGGACAGCCCCAGCATTTT	CASSEQGAGQPQHF
TRBV7-8	TRBJ2-7	NA	NA	TGTGCCAGCAGCTTAGGCAGGGGTGGCAACGAGCAGTACTTC	CASSLGRGGNEQYF
TRBV27	TRBJ2-2	NA	NA	TGTGCCAGCAGTTTATTAAAGAACACCGGGGAGCTGTTTTTT	CASSLLKNTGELFF
TRBV7-3	TRBJ2-7	NA	TRBD1	TGTGCCAGCAGCACCGGGACAGGGACTTACGAGCAGTACTTC	CASSTGTGTYEQYF
TRBV7-9	TRBJ2-1	NA	TRBD2	TGTGCCAGCAGGCGACAAGCGGGATCCCCCTACTATGAGCAGTTCTTC	CASRRQAGSPYYEQFF
TRBV7-9	TRBJ2-7	few	NA	TGTGCCAGCAGCTTGACTTCCTACGAGCAGTACTTC	CASSLTSYEQYF
TRBV4-1	TRBJ1-1	NA	NA	TGCGCCAGCAGCCAATTATTAACAGGGACGAGGATGAACACTGAGGCTTTCTTT	CASSQLLTGTRMNTEAFF
TRBV5-1	TRBJ2-5	NA	TRBD2	TGCGCCAGCAGTCCTAGCGGGAGGAGAGAGACCCAGTACTTC	CASSPSGRRETQYF
TRBV6-5	TRBJ1-1	few	NA	TGTGCCAGCAGTTACCGCTTCGGAGGGGACACTGAAGCTTTCTTT	CASSYRFGGDTEAFF
TRBV11-3	TRBJ1-1	NA	NA	TGTGCCAGCAGTTTCCCATGCGTTTCCGAAGCTTTCTTT	CASSFPCVSEAFF
TRBV5-1	TRBJ2-7	NA	TRBD1	TGCGCCAGCAGCTTCGGGACAGGGTCTTACGAGCAGTACTTC	CASSFGTGSYEQYF
TRBV29-1	TRBJ2-1	NA	TRBD1	TGCAGCGTTTCCCCGAAGGGACAGGGGTTCTACAATGAGCAGTTCTTC	CSVSPKGQGFYNEQFF
TRBV5-6	TRBJ2-3	NA	TRBD2	TGTGCCAGCAGCTTGATCCCGGGAGGGCCGAGGGATACGCAGTATTTT	CASSLIPGGPRDTQYF
TRBV28	TRBJ2-7	NA	TRBD2	TGTGCCAGCAGCTCTAGCGGGGAAGGCTCCTACGAGCAGTACTTC	CASSSSGEGSYEQYF
TRBV11-2	TRBJ1-2	NA	TRBD1	TGTGCCAGCAGCTTAGCAGGGACAGGGGACTATGGCTACACCTTC	CASSLAGTGDYGYTF
TRBV28	TRBJ2-7	NA	TRBD2	TGTGCCAGCAGTTTAGTACCTAGCGGTCCCTACGAGCAGTACTTC	CASSLVPSGPYEQYF
TRBV7-6	TRBJ2-7	NA	NA	TGTGCCAGCAGCTTCGCGAGCGGGTCCTACGAGCAGTACTTC	CASSFASGSYEQYF
TRBV5-4	TRBJ2-7	NA	TRBD1	TGTGCCAGCAGCTTGACGGGACAGGGCCGCTCCTACGAGCAGTACTTC	CASSLTGQGRSYEQYF
TRBV5-6	TRBJ2-1	few	TRBD2	TGTGCCAGCAGAGTTCGACTAGCGGGAAGGGCCAATGAGCAGTTCTTC	CASRVRLAGRANEQFF
TRBV28	TRBJ1-1	NA	NA	TGTGCCAGCAGTTTAAGCCCGGGGGAGAGGAACACTGAAGCTTTCTTT	CASSLSPGERNTEAFF
TRBV11-3	TRBJ2-7	few	TRBD1	TGTGCCAGCAGCCCCCCCGGGACAGGGACCCACGAGCAGTACTTC	CASSPPGTGTHEQYF
TRBV7-8	TRBJ2-3	NA	NA	TGTGCCAGCAGCCCAAAGACAGGAGGCCGCACAGATACGCAGTATTTT	CASSPKTGGRTDTQYF
TRBV6-5	TRBJ2-3	NA	TRBD2	TGTGCCAGCAGTCCCAGGACTAGCGATACAGATACGCAGTATTTT	CASSPRTSDTDTQYF
TRBV5-1	TRBJ2-1	once	TRBD1	TGCGCCAGCAGCGAGACGGGACAGGACATGATCCATGAGCAGTTCTTC	CASSETGQDMIHEQFF
TRBV7-2	TRBJ2-1	NA	TRBD2	TGTGCCAGCAGCTTAGTGGGGACTAGCGCCCATGAGCAGTTCTTC	CASSLVGTSAHEQFF
TRBV28	TRBJ2-3	NA	TRBD1	TGTGCCAGCAGCCCCTACGGGACAGGGATGAGAAATACGCAGTATTTT	CASSPYGTGMRNTQYF
TRBV19	TRBJ2-1	NA	NA	TGTGCCAGTAGTATGGACACGTTTTACAATGAGCAGTTCTTC	CASSMDTFYNEQFF
TRBV5-8	TRBJ2-7	NA	NA	TGTGCCAGCAGCTTGGAACCACCCGGAGAGTACTTC	CASSLEPPGEYF
TRBV7-2	TRBJ2-1	once	TRBD2	TGTGCCAGCAGCAAAGACGCGGGAGGGCAGTTCTTC	CASSKDAGGQFF
TRBV19	TRBJ2-1	NA	TRBD2	TGTGCCAGTACCGATTCCATTCCGGGACTAGCGGGAGGGAGGAATGAGCAGTTCTTC	CASTDSIPGLAGGRNEQFF
TRBV28	TRBJ2-5	NA	TRBD1	TGTGCCAGCAGCCGGACAGGGTACGAGACCCAGTACTTC	CASSRTGYETQYF
TRBV6-6	TRBJ2-1	medium-sized	TRBD2	TGTGCCAGCCCGACTAGCGGGGCGGACAATGAGCAGTTCTTC	CASPTSGADNEQFF
TRBV7-9	TRBJ2-1	NA	TRBD2	TGTGCCAGCAGCCGAAAGGGACTAGCGGAGCACAATGAGCAGTTCTTC	CASSRKGLAEHNEQFF
TRBV19	TRBJ2-7	NA	TRBD2	TGTGCCAGTACCCAGACTAGCGGGAGGGCCTACGAGCAGTACTTC	CASTQTSGRAYEQYF
TRBV11-3	TRBJ2-5	NA	NA	TGTGCCAGCAGCTCTCCCGACATCCAAGAGACCCAGTACTTC	CASSSPDIQETQYF
TRBV6-5	TRBJ1-3	few	NA	TGTGCCAGCAGTGACCTGGACAGCGGAAACACCATATATTTT	CASSDLDSGNTIYF
TRBV6-5	TRBJ2-7	NA	TRBD2	TGTGCCAGCAGTTCACTAGCGGGGGGGGAGGAGTACTTC	CASSSLAGGEEYF
TRBV27	TRBJ1-5	NA	TRBD1	TGTGCCAGCAGTGGACGACAGGGGGCGCGCCCCCAGCATTTT	CASSGRQGARPQHF
TRBV7-3	TRBJ2-2	NA	TRBD2	TGTGCCAGCAGCCCCCTTCCCCCGGGACTAGCGGGAGGGACTGGGGAGCTGTTTTTT	CASSPLPPGLAGGTGELFF
TRBV4-3	TRBJ1-1	NA	NA	TGCGCCAGCAGCCAAGAAGCCCCGGGAGAATTGACTTTCTTT	CASSQEAPGELTFF
TRBV2	TRBJ1-3	NA	NA	TGTGCCAGCAGTGAGGGCGGAAACACCATATATTTT	CASSEGGNTIYF
TRBV4-1	TRBJ2-7	NA	NA	TGCGCCAGCAGCCAAGCCCAGGGTTACGAGCAGTACTTC	CASSQAQGYEQYF
TRBV28	TRBJ1-1	NA	TRBD1	TGTGCCAGCAGTTTCAACAGGGGGCCTCCGAGAACTGAAGCTTTCTTT	CASSFNRGPPRTEAFF
TRBV11-2	TRBJ2-3	NA	NA	TGTGCCAGCAGCTTTCGGGGCACAGATACGCAGTATTTT	CASSFRGTDTQYF
TRBV4-3	TRBJ2-2	NA	NA	TGCGCCAGCAGCCAAGATCCAGCGAACACCGGGGAGCTGTTTTTT	CASSQDPANTGELFF
TRBV5-1	TRBJ2-5	NA	NA	TGCGCCAGCAGCTCAGACAGCCGAGAGACCCAGTACTTC	CASSSDSRETQYF
TRBV9	TRBJ2-6	NA	NA	TGTGCCAGCAGCGTAGTGAGGGCTGGGGCCAACGTCCTGACTTTC	CASSVVRAGANVLTF
TRBV6-1	TRBJ1-6	NA	NA	TGTGCCAGCAGTGAAATCGGGACTGACAATTCACCCCTCCACTTT	CASSEIGTDNSPLHF